This entry lists 24 T cell receptor beta chains sequenced from one sample in a study of Graves' ophthalmopathy and Graves' hyperthyroidism. Beta-chain TCR CDR3 regions were amplified from RNA transcripts. After a first-round RT-PCR with HTBI primers, a second-round multiplex PCR was run. TCRdb re-called the multiplex PCR reads through MiXCR, storing one row per CDR3 protein. The data contain over a million distinct CDR3 sequences, roughly two fifths of them singletons. The sample was peripheral blood or thyroid tissue (not recorded which). The source of these receptors is an adult man with Graves' hyperthyroidism.

This clonotype was observed a handful of times. The rearrangement uses TRBV19 and TRBJ2-2, with 9 nucleotides matching TRBD2. The junction had 7 bases not matched to a gene; V was cut back by 7 bases and J by 7 bases. There are 14 residues in the CDR3. Germline CDR1 is LNHDA and CDR2 is SQIVND (reference sequence). CDR3 amino acids: CASTQREVIGELFF. The CDR3 region has the DNA TGTGCCAGTACCCAGCGGGAGGTAATCGGGGAGCTGTTTTTT.

This clonotype has only a few counts. The J gene is TRBJ1-4, the V gene TRBV9; TRBD1 is a possible D gene (5 bases). The CDR3 is made up of 14 amino acids. Germline CDR1 reads SGDLS; CDR2 reads YYNGEE. The V end was cut by 0 bases, the J end by 8 bases, with 11 bases between. The CDR3 protein is CASSVGWGREKLFF. CDR3 nucleotide sequence: TGTGCCAGCAGCGTAGGGTGGGGACGAGAAAAACTGTTTTTT.

This clonotype showed up many times. V usage is TRBV6-1 and J usage is TRBJ1-5; D gene unclear. The CDR3 runs to 14 residues. V was trimmed by 6 bases and J by 2 bases, leaving 11 bases between them. CDR1 and CDR2 from the germline V gene are MNHNS and SASEGT. CDR3 loop: CASRWEEGNQPQHF. The CDR3 nucleotides are TGTGCCAGCAGATGGGAAGAAGGCAATCAGCCCCAGCATTTT.

This clonotype was seen repeatedly, ten times or more. The genes are TRBV2 and TRBJ1-6, with unresolved D. Trimming stripped 4 bases from V and 2 bases from J, with 18 bases between. The CDR3 spans 18 residues. CDR1 and CDR2 (germline): SNHLY, FYNNEI. The CDR3 bases are TGTGCCAGCAGTGGCGCGGGGAAGGTTTTCGCCTATAATTCACCCCTCCACTTT. It is translated as CASSGAGKVFAYNSPLHF.

The gene calls are TRBV7-2 and TRBJ1-2; TRBD1 matches 9 bases. CDR1 is SGHTA and CDR2 is FQGNSA in the germline V gene. The CDR3 sequence is 14 residues long. J was trimmed by 7 bases and V by 6 bases; bases with no gene match: 9. The CDR3 DNA is TGTGCCAGCAGACTACAGGGGGCCTTAAGTGGCTACACCTTC. This sequence encodes CASRLQGALSGYTF.

This chain joins TRBV6-6 and TRBJ1-1; 7 nucleotides align to TRBD1. V trimming: 6 bases; J trimming: 8 bases; junction bases outside the gene matches: 6. Germline V gene sequence: CDR1 MNHNY, CDR2 SVGAGI (reference sequence). The CDR3 contains 12 residues. The CDR3 sequence is CASSENRGEAFF. As DNA, the CDR3 is TGTGCCAGCAGCGAAAACAGGGGCGAAGCTTTCTTT.

This clonotype was found a few times. This sequence joins TRBV29-1 and TRBJ2-3, with TRBD1 identical over 8 bases. Trimming at V came to 7 bases and at J to 3 bases, leaving 3 bases not matched to a gene. This CDR3 is 12 amino acids long. Germline CDR1 reads SQVTM; CDR2 reads ANQGSEA. Here the CDR3 DNA reads TGCAGCGCCTGGACAGGGACAGATACGCAGTATTTT. Residues: CSAWTGTDTQYF.

The chain has TRBV29-1 and TRBJ1-5; D ambiguous. Deletions cut 8 bases from V and 7 bases from J, with 18 bases between. This CDR3 has 13 residues. The germline CDR1 and CDR2 sequences are SQVTM and ANQGSEA. The CDR3 protein is CSSDSGLVQPQHF. In nucleotides, the CDR3 is TGCAGCAGTGACTCCGGATTGGTCCAGCCCCAGCATTTT. Filled out from reference TRBV29-1 and TRBJ1-5, the complete variable domain reads SAVISQKPSRDICQRGTSLTIQCQVDSQVTMMFWYRQQPGQSLTLIATANQGSEATYESGFVIDKFPISRPNLTFSTLTVSNMSPEDSSIYLCSSDSGLVQPQHFGDGTRLSIL.

This clonotype was recorded many times. This chain joins TRBV9 and TRBJ2-5, with D tentatively TRBD1 (7 bases). V lost 3 bases and J 5 bases, leaving 20 bases between the germline ends. The CDR3 is 16 amino acids. Germline values: CDR1 SGDLS, CDR2 YYNGEE. In DNA, the CDR3 is TGTGCCAGCAGCGGGCGGGACAGTGAGTCACGGGAGACCCAGTACTTC. Protein product: CASSGRDSESRETQYF. Combining the CDR3 with reference TRBV9 and TRBJ2-5 gives the whole variable domain DSGVTQTPKHLITATGQRVTLRCSPRSGDLSVYWYQQSLDQGLQFLIQYYNGEERAKGNILERFSAQQFPDLHSELNLSSLELGDSALYFCASSGRDSESRETQYFGPGTRLLVL.

This clonotype was recorded at least ten times. The chain has TRBV12-3 or TRBV12-4 and TRBJ2-7; D remains unclear. V was shortened by 6 bases and J by 3 bases, with 15 bases between the two germline ends. This CDR3 contains 14 residues. CDR3 residues: CASRLKPGFYEQYF. Here the CDR3 DNA reads TGTGCCAGCAGGTTAAAGCCCGGTTTCTACGAGCAGTACTTC.

The table lists this clonotype with many counts. The V gene is TRBV2, the J gene TRBJ2-2; maybe TRBD1 (6 bases). CDR1 is SNHLY and CDR2 is FYNNEI in the germline V gene. Trimming removed 3 bases from V and 5 bases from J, with 10 bases in between. The CDR3 is 14 residues long. The CDR3 nucleotides read TGTGCCAGCAGTGAGGGCAGGGGTACCGGGGAGCTGTTTTTT. It codes for CASSEGRGTGELFF.

This clonotype was seen many times. The V and J genes are TRBV2 and TRBJ2-7; either TRBD1 or TRBD2 may supply D (5 bases each). The CDR3 is 13 residues long. V was pared by 6 bases and J by 3 bases, with 12 bases between. Germline lookup yields CDR1 SNHLY and CDR2 FYNNEI. CDR3 sequence (DNA): TGTGCCAGCAGCGTTTGGGGGAACTACGAGCAGTACTTC. Its protein product is CASSVWGNYEQYF. Using reference TRBV2 and TRBJ2-7 for the parts outside the CDR3, the full variable domain is EPEVTQTPSHQVTQMGQEVILRCVPISNHLYFYWYRQILGQKVEFLVSFYNNEISEKSEIFDDQFSVERPDGSNFTLKIRSTKLEDSAMYFCASSVWGNYEQYFGPGTRLTVT.

The chain employs TRBV7-9 and TRBJ1-4, with D perhaps matching TRBD1 (6 bases). The CDR3 runs to 16 residues. V dropped 1 base and J dropped 8 bases, with 17 bases sitting between them. Germline V CDR1 and CDR2: SEHNR, FQNEAQ (reference sequence). CDR3 loop: CASSLGDAGAGEKLFF. The CDR3 region has the DNA TGTGCCAGCAGCTTAGGTGACGCAGGGGCGGGCGAAAAACTGTTTTTT.

This clonotype has a count of ten or more. The chain joins TRBV10-3 to TRBJ2-5; weak D call: TRBD2 (6 bases). Germline CDR1 is ENHRY and CDR2 is SYGVKD. The CDR3 runs to 14 residues. Trimming removed 2 bases at V and 3 bases at J, with 10 bases between. The CDR3 coding sequence is TGTGCCATCAGTGAGATGGGCGGGAAAGAGACCCAGTACTTC. This translates into CAISEMGGKETQYF.

This clonotype appeared a few times. The chain is built from TRBV6-1 and TRBJ1-4; unclear D gene. Trimming took 2 bases from V and 3 from J, leaving 13 bases between them. This CDR3 has 16 amino acids. The germline gives CDR1 MNHNS, CDR2 SASEGT. CDR3 in amino acids: CASSEWVIGPNEKLFF. The CDR3 DNA is TGTGCCAGCAGTGAATGGGTGATCGGTCCTAATGAAAAACTGTTTTTT.

This clonotype was counted a few times. The chain uses TRBV7-9 and TRBJ2-3, with TRBD1 identical over 8 bases. The CDR3 is 14 residues long. V was clipped by 4 bases and J by 5 bases; unmatched bases: 5. Germline values: CDR1 SEHNR, CDR2 FQNEAQ (reference sequence). The CDR3 sequence is CASSSGQGKDTQYF. Here the CDR3 DNA reads TGTGCCAGCAGCTCCGGACAGGGCAAAGATACGCAGTATTTT.

The chain employs TRBV20-1 and TRBJ1-6, with 9 bases that match TRBD1. This CDR3 has 12 residues. Trimming cost V 6 bases and J 18 bases; bases outside gene matches: 12. Germline V gives CDR1 DFQATT, CDR2 SNEGSKA (reference sequence). The CDR3 DNA sequence: TGCAGTGCGTGGACAGGGGACAATCAGCCCCACTTT. Translating it yields CSAWTGDNQPHF.

This clonotype was recorded at least ten times. This chain connects TRBV20-1 to TRBJ2-7, with TRBD2 matching over 9 bases. Germline CDR1 reads DFQATT; CDR2 reads SNEGSKA (reference sequence). CDR3 length: 15 amino acids. V lost 5 bases and J lost 0; bases outside the gene matches: 8. The CDR3 is CSAAGAGGSSYEQYF. The CDR3, as DNA: TGCAGTGCTGCAGGGGCGGGAGGGAGCTCCTACGAGCAGTACTTC.

This clonotype was detected many times. The genes are TRBV20-1 and TRBJ1-6; D possibly corresponds to TRBD1 (6 bases). The ends were cut back, 3 bases at V and 10 bases at J, with 19 bases in the middle. The CDR3 consists of 15 residues. Germline values: CDR1 DFQATT, CDR2 SNEGSKA (reference sequence). CDR3 sequence reads: CSASQTGTGGSPLHF. In nucleotides, the CDR3 is TGCAGTGCTAGCCAAACAGGGACGGGGGGATCACCCCTCCACTTT.

There are many counts of this clonotype. V usage is TRBV10-3 and J usage is TRBJ2-7; 9 nucleotides align to TRBD1. Germline CDR1 ENHRY, CDR2 SYGVKD. Trimming removed 4 bases from V and 2 bases from J; junction bases left unmatched: 6. This CDR3 spans 15 amino acids. The CDR3 is CAISGQTGGTYEQYF. The CDR3, as DNA: TGTGCCATCAGTGGACAGACAGGGGGTACCTACGAGCAGTACTTC.

This clonotype occurred many times. The chain carries TRBV11-2 and TRBJ1-2, with TRBD1 as a possible D gene (6 bases). V gave up 8 bases and J gave up 8 bases, with 15 bases separating them. This CDR3 spans 12 amino acids. Germline V CDR1 and CDR2: SGHAT, FQNNGV. DNA of the CDR3: TGTGCCAGCGGGACATGGGCGTTGGGCTACACCTTC. Protein: CASGTWALGYTF.

This chain uses TRBV19 with TRBJ2-3; the D is unclear. The CDR3 is 12 residues long. The V end was cut by 1 base, the J end by 4 bases, with 3 bases between. CDR1 is LNHDA and CDR2 is SQIVND in the germline V gene (reference sequence). In DNA, the CDR3 is TGTGCCAGTAGTATAGCAGCAGATACGCAGTATTTT. Translation: CASSIAADTQYF.

This clonotype has a handful of counts. The chain employs TRBV7-2 and TRBJ2-7; D is unclear. The CDR3 is 17 amino acids. Trimming cost V 0 bases and J 2 bases, with 17 bases left between them. Germline loops: CDR1 SGHTA, CDR2 FQGNSA. Here the CDR3 DNA reads TGTGCCAGCAGCTTAGCGCTGGGCAGCACCCTCCCCTACGAGCAGTACTTC. Translation gives CASSLALGSTLPYEQYF.

The chain combines TRBV12-3 or TRBV12-4 with TRBJ1-3, with D possibly matching TRBD1 (6 bases). The CDR3 contains 13 residues. In DNA, the CDR3 is TGTGCTAGTGGGCCAGGGGCGGGAAACACCATATATTTT. This translates into CASGPGAGNTIYF.